The rows below give T cell receptor beta chains drawn from one sample of a study of shared clonotypes between healthy human individuals. Profiling relied on immunoSEQ multiplex PCR, and the TCRdb table lists in-frame clones only, not all of them. This repertoire shows about 1.1 million clones, 77% found once; its top ten account for roughly 0.9%. Sequenced input: memory CD4+ T cells from PBMCs. These receptor sequences come from a man in his late teens or twenties in good health. Some clones in this sample may be carry-over from other donors' samples. Each CDR3 is given with its conserved first and last residue.

v_gene: TRBV7-8; j_gene: TRBJ1-2; CDR3aa: CASRRDGRYGGYTF
v_gene: TRBV10-3; j_gene: TRBJ2-3; CDR3aa: CAISVSGSQLTDTQYF
v_gene: TRBV28; j_gene: TRBJ1-4; CDR3aa: CASSLDTTNEKLFF
v_gene: TRBV7-9; j_gene: TRBJ1-5; CDR3aa: CASSPEDQPQHF
v_gene: TRBV7-2; j_gene: TRBJ2-1; CDR3aa: CASSPSNEQFF
v_gene: TRBV9; j_gene: TRBJ1-1; CDR3aa: CASSVVGERNTEAFF
v_gene: TRBV5-8; j_gene: TRBJ2-2; CDR3aa: CASSLWGATGELFF
v_gene: TRBV5-1; j_gene: TRBJ2-7; CDR3aa: CASSLSDPGQSEQYF
v_gene: TRBV25-1; j_gene: TRBJ1-5; CDR3aa: CASSGTGRQPQHF
v_gene: TRBV7-2; j_gene: TRBJ2-5; CDR3aa: CASSREETQYF
v_gene: TRBV5-1; j_gene: TRBJ2-3; CDR3aa: CASSLLTSGSTDTQYF
v_gene: TRBV5-1; j_gene: TRBJ2-2; CDR3aa: CASSLGLAANTGELFF
v_gene: TRBV5-1; j_gene: TRBJ2-5; CDR3aa: CASSQEGTQYF
v_gene: TRBV28; j_gene: TRBJ2-2; CDR3aa: CASSLLGQGSPGELFF
v_gene: TRBV11-2; j_gene: TRBJ2-2; CDR3aa: CASSQETGELFF
v_gene: TRBV6-1; j_gene: TRBJ1-1; CDR3aa: CASTKRSRGDTEAFF
v_gene: TRBV28; j_gene: TRBJ1-4; CDR3aa: CASSVRQNEKLFF
v_gene: TRBV27; j_gene: TRBJ2-6; CDR3aa: CASRQVSSGANVLTF
v_gene: TRBV9; j_gene: TRBJ2-7; CDR3aa: CASSVAPEGGYEQYF
v_gene: TRBV10-2; j_gene: TRBJ2-7; CDR3aa: CASSEGGTGSYEQYF
v_gene: TRBV28; j_gene: TRBJ2-5; CDR3aa: CASSRQEGGETQYF
v_gene: TRBV19; j_gene: TRBJ1-2; CDR3aa: CASTAPGGGSYGYTF
v_gene: TRBV28; j_gene: TRBJ1-2; CDR3aa: CASISVTGGAFGYTF
v_gene: TRBV10-1; j_gene: TRBJ1-2; CDR3aa: CASTRQGGIGYGYTF
v_gene: TRBV7-2; j_gene: TRBJ2-7; CDR3aa: CASRSGTGAYEQYF
v_gene: TRBV7-2; j_gene: TRBJ1-2; CDR3aa: CASSLVGWGAGGYTF
v_gene: TRBV18; j_gene: TRBJ1-2; CDR3aa: CASSPDSGTGVTYGYTF
v_gene: TRBV6-4; j_gene: TRBJ2-3; CDR3aa: CATSREAGDGTDTQYF
v_gene: TRBV28; j_gene: TRBJ2-2; CDR3aa: CASRSSGAVGELFF
v_gene: TRBV5-4; j_gene: TRBJ2-2; CDR3aa: CASSSLAVMNTGELFF
v_gene: TRBV28; j_gene: TRBJ2-1; CDR3aa: CASSLVPVNEQFF
v_gene: TRBV2; j_gene: TRBJ2-3; CDR3aa: CASSEASGSTDTQYF
v_gene: TRBV6-5; j_gene: TRBJ1-2; CDR3aa: CASSYERGRGYGYTF
v_gene: TRBV7-2; j_gene: TRBJ2-7; CDR3aa: CASSLGAVELYEQYF
v_gene: TRBV10-1; j_gene: TRBJ2-7; CDR3aa: CASSENIGSGEQYF
v_gene: TRBV11-3; j_gene: TRBJ1-3; CDR3aa: CASRVGTVSNTIYF